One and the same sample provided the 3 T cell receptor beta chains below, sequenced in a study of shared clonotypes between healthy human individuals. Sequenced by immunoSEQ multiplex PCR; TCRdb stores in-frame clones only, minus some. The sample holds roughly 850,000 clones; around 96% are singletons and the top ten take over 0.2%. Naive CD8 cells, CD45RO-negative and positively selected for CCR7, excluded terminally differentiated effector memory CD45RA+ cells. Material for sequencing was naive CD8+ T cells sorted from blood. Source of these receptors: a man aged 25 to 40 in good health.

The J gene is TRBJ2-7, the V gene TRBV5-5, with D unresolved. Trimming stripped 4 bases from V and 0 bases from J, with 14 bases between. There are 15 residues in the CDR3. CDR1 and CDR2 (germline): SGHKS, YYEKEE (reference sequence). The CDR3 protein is CASSLGPGSSYEQYF. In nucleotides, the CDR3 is TGTGCCAGCAGCCTCGGCCCTGGTAGCTCCTACGAGCAGTACTTC.

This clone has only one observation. CDR3 region: CSVSDGSDTEAFF. Here the CDR3 DNA reads TGCAGCGTGTCGGACGGTTCAGACACTGAAGCTTTCTTT. The chain couples TRBV29-1 to TRBJ1-1; D not certain. Germline CDR1 SQVTM, CDR2 ANQGSEA. V was trimmed by 6 bases and J by 3 bases, leaving 14 bases between them. This CDR3 has 13 amino acids. Supplemented by reference TRBV29-1 and TRBJ1-1, the full variable domain reads SAVISQKPSRDICQRGTSLTIQCQVDSQVTMMFWYRQQPGQSLTLIATANQGSEATYESGFVIDKFPISRPNLTFSTLTVSNMSPEDSSIYLCSVSDGSDTEAFFGQGTRLTVV.

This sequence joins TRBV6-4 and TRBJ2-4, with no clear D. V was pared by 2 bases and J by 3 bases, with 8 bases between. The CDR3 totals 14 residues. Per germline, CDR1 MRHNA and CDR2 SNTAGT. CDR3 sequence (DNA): TGTGCCAGCAGTGACGCGTGGGGCAAAAACATTCAGTACTTC. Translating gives CASSDAWGKNIQYF.